The 12 T cell receptor beta chains in this list originate from one sample, sequenced in a study of T-cell reconstitution after alpha-beta-depleted transplantation in children. The library targeted TCRbeta and was prepared with unique molecular identifiers. TCRdb itself ran the PCR reads through MiXCR, one entry per CDR3 protein. The data contain around 370,000 distinct CDR3 sequences, 10% to 13% of them singletons. Sample: PBMCs from the stem cell graft donor, taken from the stem cell graft. The source of these receptors is a human donor who donated a stem cell graft to a child with acute lymphoblastic leukemia.

This clonotype was seen ten or more times. This chain connects TRBV7-8 to TRBJ2-5, with a tentative D call TRBD2 (5 bases). In germline, CDR1 is SGHVS, CDR2 FQNEAQ. The length of the CDR3 is 15 residues. Trimming shortened V by 7 bases and J by 2 bases, and 17 bases separated the two germline ends. The DNA for the CDR3 is TGTGCCAGCACCTTGGGTGGACTCGCTCAAGAGACCCAGTACTTC. It is translated as CASTLGGLAQETQYF.

This clonotype was found a few times. The genes are TRBV27 and TRBJ2-1, with TRBD1 matching 7 bases. Germline V gives CDR1 MNHEY, CDR2 SMNVEV (reference sequence). J was trimmed by 1 base and V by 5 bases; bases with no gene match: 2. The length of the CDR3 is 14 residues. The CDR3 bases are TGTGCCAGCAGTCCGGACAGGTCCTACAATGAGCAGTTCTTC. Translation: CASSPDRSYNEQFF.

This chain uses TRBV12-3 or TRBV12-4 with TRBJ2-3; tentatively, D is TRBD2 (6 bases). The CDR3 runs 14 residues. V gave up 5 bases and J gave up 3 bases, with 12 bases separating them. The CDR3 sequence: CASSQTRRTDTQYF. The DNA for the CDR3 is TGTGCCAGCAGTCAGACTAGGAGAACAGATACGCAGTATTTT.

This clonotype was detected ten times or more. The genes are TRBV7-9 and TRBJ2-5; TRBD2 aligns across 12 bases. This CDR3 has 17 amino acids. CDR1 and CDR2 (germline): SEHNR, FQNEAQ (reference sequence). V dropped 1 base and J dropped 4; count of bases not matched to a gene: 7. The CDR3 DNA is TGTGCCAGCAGCTTAGGGGGACTAGCGGGTATCGGAGAGACCCAGTACTTC. Translating gives CASSLGGLAGIGETQYF.

The chain links TRBV5-1 to TRBJ1-1; D gene unclear. V was trimmed by 5 bases and J by 5 bases, leaving 16 bases between them. Germline V gene lookup returns CDR1 SGHRS and CDR2 YFSETQ. The CDR3 spans 14 residues. The CDR3 reads CASRKHTGETEAFF. The CDR3 region has the DNA TGCGCCAGCAGGAAACACACCGGGGAGACTGAAGCTTTCTTT.

The chain combines TRBV5-1 with TRBJ1-2; D perhaps matches TRBD1 (5 bases). Trimming pared 0 bases from V and 2 bases from J, leaving 17 bases between. Germline lookup yields CDR1 SGHRS and CDR2 YFSETQ. The CDR3 totals 17 residues. This chain's CDR3 is CASSLGQGLGKNYGYTF. Here the CDR3 DNA reads TGCGCCAGCAGCTTGGGTCAGGGACTGGGGAAGAACTATGGCTACACCTTC.

The J gene is TRBJ2-7, the V gene TRBV7-2; D is tentatively TRBD1 or TRBD2 (5 bases each). The CDR3 contains 15 residues. The V end was cut by 6 bases, the J end by 6 bases, with 21 bases between. Per the germline V gene, CDR1 is SGHTA and CDR2 is FQGNSA. The CDR3 region has the DNA TGTGCCAGCAGTTTCCTCTTAGCACGAGGGGTCGAGCAGTACTTC. Amino acids: CASSFLLARGVEQYF.

This clonotype was observed a few times. This rearrangement joins TRBV7-8 to TRBJ2-7; 7 bases match TRBD2. The V gene's germline CDR1 is SGHVS and CDR2 FQNEAQ. V shed 2 bases and J 2 bases; nucleotides not matched to a gene: 6. This CDR3 has 15 residues. CDR3 bases: TGTGCCAGCAGCTTATCGAGGGAGGGCCCCTACGAGCAGTACTTC. Protein product: CASSLSREGPYEQYF.

The genes are TRBV7-9 and TRBJ1-1; possible D gene TRBD1, 5 bases. Germline V gives CDR1 SEHNR, CDR2 FQNEAQ (reference sequence). The CDR3 is 14 amino acids. Deletions cut 4 bases from V and 11 bases from J, with 20 bases between. CDR3 sequence (DNA): TGTGCCAGCAGCTCGGCGGTATCTTGGGGGGACGCTTTCTTT. Amino acids: CASSSAVSWGDAFF.

This clonotype was seen repeatedly, ten times or more. The J gene is TRBJ2-3, the V gene TRBV29-1; TRBD2 matches 8 bases. Germline V gives CDR1 SQVTM, CDR2 ANQGSEA. This CDR3 is built from 14 residues. Germline trimming cut 3 bases from V and 1 base from J; bases unmatched to any gene: 3. The CDR3 sequence: CSVDGGDGTDTQYF. The CDR3 DNA follows: TGCAGCGTTGACGGGGGGGATGGCACAGATACGCAGTATTTT.

The CDR3 nucleotides are TGTGCCAGCAGCCCAACGGGAGATACGCAGTATTTT. This gives the protein CASSPTGDTQYF. This rearrangement joins TRBV4-2 to TRBJ2-3, with unresolved D. The V end lost 4 bases, the J end lost 5 bases, and 7 bases lay between the germline ends. This CDR3 is 12 amino acids long. Germline V gene lookup returns CDR1 LGHNA and CDR2 YNFKEQ.

In this sample, this clonotype turned up a few times. V and J are TRBV25-1 and TRBJ2-5; 9 bases map to TRBD1. Germline V gene lookup returns CDR1 MGHDK and CDR2 SYGVNS. J lost 4 bases, V lost 3 bases, and 3 bases had no gene match. The CDR3 has 14 amino acids. As DNA, the CDR3 is TGTGCCAGCAGTGAGGACAGGGGCCCAGAGACCCAGTACTTC. It translates to CASSEDRGPETQYF.